The 9 T cell receptor beta chains presented below share a single source sample, sequenced in a study of T-cell reconstitution after alpha-beta-depleted transplantation in children. Unique molecular identifiers were used in preparing the TCRbeta library. TCRdb processed the PCR reads anew with MiXCR; each CDR3 protein has one entry. The table lists 500,000 to 650,000 distinct CDR3 sequences, about an eighth of them singletons. The sample was PBMCs, mostly from graft donor cells, taken 180 days after TCRalphabeta/CD19-depleted stem cell transplant. The source of these receptors is a female patient aged 2-9 years who had a stem cell transplant for aplastic anemia, so the T cells may come from the graft donor.

V and J are TRBV9 and TRBJ2-5; the D gene is possibly TRBD2 (6 bases). CDR1 is SGDLS and CDR2 is YYNGEE in the germline V gene. This CDR3 contains 16 residues. The V gene lost 4 bases and the J gene lost 3 bases, with 19 bases spanning the gap. The CDR3 DNA reads as TGTGCCAGCAGCAACCTTGGGGAGCAGCGGGAAGAGACCCAGTACTTC. Encoded protein: CASSNLGEQREETQYF.

The sample holds a few counts of this clonotype. The chain links TRBV7-2 to TRBJ2-3; 10 bases are a match to TRBD1. V was clipped by 4 bases and J by 2 bases; unmatched bases: 6. Germline CDR1 and CDR2: SGHTA and FQGNSA. This CDR3 is built from 16 residues. The CDR3 reads CASSSTGTGVTDTQYF. DNA of the CDR3: TGTGCCAGCAGCTCTACCGGGACAGGGGTCACAGATACGCAGTATTTT. The whole variable domain, filled in from reference TRBV7-2 and TRBJ2-3, reads GAGVSQSPSNKVTEKGKDVELRCDPISGHTALYWYRQSLGQGLEFLIYFQGNSAPDKSGLPSDRFSAERTGGSVSTLTIQRTQQEDSAVYLCASSSTGTGVTDTQYFGPGTRLTVL.

This clonotype was found a few times. The chain has TRBV6-1 and TRBJ2-7; perhaps TRBD2 as D (5 bases). This CDR3 region has 16 residues. V lost 6 bases, J lost 3 bases, and 21 bases lay in between. Germline CDR1 reads MNHNS; CDR2 reads SASEGT. In nucleotides, the CDR3 is TGTGCCAGCAGCAACCTTCTGGAGGTCAACAACTACGAGCAGTACTTC. Its translation: CASSNLLEVNNYEQYF.

The rearrangement joins TRBV27 to TRBJ2-1; no definite D call. Germline V gene sequence: CDR1 MNHEY, CDR2 SMNVEV (reference sequence). V was trimmed by 0 bases and J by 5 bases, leaving 17 bases between them. The CDR3 consists of 17 residues. The CDR3 DNA reads TGTGCCAGCAGTTTATCAGTGATCGGCAGCCGGCACAATGAGCAGTTCTTC. This translates into CASSLSVIGSRHNEQFF.

The chain has TRBV28 and TRBJ2-7, with D hard to call. Germline CDR1 is MDHEN and CDR2 is SYDVKM. The CDR3 extends over 12 amino acids. Trimming took off 2 bases at V and 6 bases at J, with 8 bases between the two ends. CDR3 loop: CASSLAPPEQYF. DNA of the CDR3: TGTGCCAGCAGTTTAGCCCCCCCCGAGCAGTACTTC.

This clonotype has just a few counts. The chain uses TRBV29-1 and TRBJ2-1; D gene unclear. The CDR3 runs 14 residues. Deletions cut 6 bases from V and 0 bases from J, with 12 bases between. CDR1 is SQVTM, CDR2 ANQGSEA, per germline. DNA for the CDR3: TGCAGCGTCGAGGAAGCGAGCTCCTACAATGAGCAGTTCTTC. It specifies CSVEEASSYNEQFF.

This clonotype was picked up a small number of times. J is TRBJ2-1 and V is TRBV6-5, with a possible D match to TRBD2 (5 bases). CDR1 is MNHEY and CDR2 is SVGAGI in the germline V gene. CDR3 length: 12 amino acids. V shed 10 bases and J shed 4 bases, with 11 bases lying between them. The CDR3 DNA sequence: TGTGCCACCTCCAGGAGGTACAATGAGCAGTTCTTC. Amino acids: CATSRRYNEQFF.

As DNA, the CDR3 is TGTGCCAGACTGCTAGCGGGCGACACCGGGGAGCTGTTTTTT. It translates to CARLLAGDTGELFF. The genes are TRBV14 and TRBJ2-2; 8 bases agree with TRBD2. Germline V gene lookup returns CDR1 SGHDN and CDR2 FVKESK. V shed 9 bases and J 3 bases; nucleotides not matched to a gene: 6. The CDR3 is 14 amino acids.

This clonotype has a handful of counts. V is TRBV5-1 and J is TRBJ1-2; D gene ambiguous. The V gene's germline CDR1 is SGHRS and CDR2 YFSETQ. Trimming left V 0 bases short and J 8 bases short, with 14 bases between. CDR3 length: 14 residues. CDR3 residues: CASSLDRALGGYTF. The CDR3 nucleotides are TGCGCCAGCAGCTTGGATCGGGCCCTGGGCGGCTACACCTTC.